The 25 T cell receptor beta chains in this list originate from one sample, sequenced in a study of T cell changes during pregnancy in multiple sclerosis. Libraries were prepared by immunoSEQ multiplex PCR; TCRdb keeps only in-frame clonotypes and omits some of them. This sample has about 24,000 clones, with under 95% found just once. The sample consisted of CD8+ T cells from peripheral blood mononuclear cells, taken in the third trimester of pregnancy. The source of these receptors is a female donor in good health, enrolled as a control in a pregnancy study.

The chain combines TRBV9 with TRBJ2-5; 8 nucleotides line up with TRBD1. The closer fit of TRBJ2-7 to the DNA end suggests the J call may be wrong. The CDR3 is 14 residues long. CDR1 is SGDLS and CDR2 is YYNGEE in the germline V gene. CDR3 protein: CASSVATGGYEQYF. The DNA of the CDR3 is TGTGCCAGCAGCGTAGCAACAGGGGGCTACGAGCAGTACTTC.

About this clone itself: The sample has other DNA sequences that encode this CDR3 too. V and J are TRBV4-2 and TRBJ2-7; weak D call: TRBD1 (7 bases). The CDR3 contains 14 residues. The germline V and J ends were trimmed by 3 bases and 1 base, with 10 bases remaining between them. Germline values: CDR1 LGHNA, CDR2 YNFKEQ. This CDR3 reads CASSQGGQSYEQYF. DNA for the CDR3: TGTGCCAGCAGCCAGGGGGGACAGTCCTACGAGCAGTACTTC.

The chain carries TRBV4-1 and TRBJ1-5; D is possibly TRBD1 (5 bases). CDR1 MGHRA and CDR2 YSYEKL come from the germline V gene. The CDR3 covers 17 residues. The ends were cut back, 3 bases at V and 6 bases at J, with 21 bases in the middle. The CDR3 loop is CASSQYGVAGSLQPQHF. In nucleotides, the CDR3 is TGCGCCAGCAGCCAGTATGGGGTGGCAGGGTCTCTTCAGCCCCAGCATTTT.

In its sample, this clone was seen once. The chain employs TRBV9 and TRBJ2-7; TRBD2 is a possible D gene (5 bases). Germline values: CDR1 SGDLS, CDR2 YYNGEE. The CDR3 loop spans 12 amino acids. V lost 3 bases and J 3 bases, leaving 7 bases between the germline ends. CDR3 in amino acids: CASSGRGYEQYF. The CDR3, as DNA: TGTGCCAGCAGCGGCCGGGGCTACGAGCAGTACTTC.

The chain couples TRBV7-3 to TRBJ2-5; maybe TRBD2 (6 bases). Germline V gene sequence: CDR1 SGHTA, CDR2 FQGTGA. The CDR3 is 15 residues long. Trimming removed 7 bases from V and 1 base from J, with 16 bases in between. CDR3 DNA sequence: TGTGCCAGCATAAGGTGGGCGGGGCTCCAAGAGACCCAGTACTTC. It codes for CASIRWAGLQETQYF.

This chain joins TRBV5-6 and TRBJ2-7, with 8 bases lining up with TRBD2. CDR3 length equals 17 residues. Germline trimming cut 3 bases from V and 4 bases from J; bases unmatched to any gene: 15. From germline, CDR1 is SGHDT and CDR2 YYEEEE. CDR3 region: CASSSSSGALHLYEQYF. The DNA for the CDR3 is TGTGCCAGCAGCTCAAGTAGCGGGGCACTGCACTTATACGAGCAGTACTTC.

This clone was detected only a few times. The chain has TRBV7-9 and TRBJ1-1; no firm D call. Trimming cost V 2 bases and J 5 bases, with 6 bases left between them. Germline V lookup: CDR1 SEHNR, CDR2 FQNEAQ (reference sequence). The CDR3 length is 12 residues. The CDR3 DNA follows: TGTGCCAGCAGCTTACCCGGGACTGAAGCTTTCTTT. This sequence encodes CASSLPGTEAFF. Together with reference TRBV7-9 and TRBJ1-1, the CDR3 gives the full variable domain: DTGVSQNPRHKITKRGQNVTFRCDPISEHNRLYWYRQTLGQGPEFLTYFQNEAQLEKSRLLSDRFSAERPKGSFSTLEIQRTEQGDSAMYLCASSLPGTEAFFGQGTRLTVV.

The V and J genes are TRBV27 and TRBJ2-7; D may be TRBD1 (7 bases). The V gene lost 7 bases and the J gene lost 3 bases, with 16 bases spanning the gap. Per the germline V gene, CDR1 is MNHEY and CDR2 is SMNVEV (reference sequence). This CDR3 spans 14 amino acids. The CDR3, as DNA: TGTGCCAGCACCCCCGCGGGACAGCTCTACGAGCAGTACTTC. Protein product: CASTPAGQLYEQYF.

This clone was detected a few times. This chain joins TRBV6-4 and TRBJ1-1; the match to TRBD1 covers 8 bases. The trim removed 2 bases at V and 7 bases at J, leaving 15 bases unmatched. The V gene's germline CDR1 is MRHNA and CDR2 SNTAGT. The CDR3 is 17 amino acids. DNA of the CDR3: TGTGCCAGCAGTGACAATAGTAACGAGGCAGGGGGCAATGAAGCTTTCTTT. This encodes CASSDNSNEAGGNEAFF.

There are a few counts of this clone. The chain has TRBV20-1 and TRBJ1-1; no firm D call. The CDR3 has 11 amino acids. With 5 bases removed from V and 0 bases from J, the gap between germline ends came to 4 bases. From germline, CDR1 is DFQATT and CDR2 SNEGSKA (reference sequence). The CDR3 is CSALLNTEAFF. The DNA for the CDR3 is TGCAGTGCTCTTCTGAACACTGAAGCTTTCTTT.

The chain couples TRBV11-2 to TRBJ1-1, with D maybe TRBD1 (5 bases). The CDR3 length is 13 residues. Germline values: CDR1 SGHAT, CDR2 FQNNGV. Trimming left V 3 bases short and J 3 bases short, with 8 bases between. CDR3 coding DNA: TGTGCCAGCAGCTTCTGGGGGGACACTGAAGCTTTCTTT. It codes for CASSFWGDTEAFF.

The CDR3 sequence: CASSFPKDSLNTEAFF. CDR3 bases: TGTGCCAGCAGTTTCCCCAAGGACAGCCTTAACACTGAAGCTTTCTTT. This chain links TRBV28 with TRBJ1-1; maybe TRBD1 (6 bases). Per germline, CDR1 MDHEN and CDR2 SYDVKM. Trimming took 3 bases from V and 2 from J, leaving 16 bases between them. The CDR3 length is 16 residues.

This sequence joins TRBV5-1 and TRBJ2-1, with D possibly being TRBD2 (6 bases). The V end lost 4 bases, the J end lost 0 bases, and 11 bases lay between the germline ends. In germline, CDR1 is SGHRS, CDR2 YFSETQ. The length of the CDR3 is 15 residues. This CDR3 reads CASSQTTSSYNEQFF. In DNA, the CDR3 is TGCGCCAGCAGCCAGACGACTAGCTCCTACAATGAGCAGTTCTTC.

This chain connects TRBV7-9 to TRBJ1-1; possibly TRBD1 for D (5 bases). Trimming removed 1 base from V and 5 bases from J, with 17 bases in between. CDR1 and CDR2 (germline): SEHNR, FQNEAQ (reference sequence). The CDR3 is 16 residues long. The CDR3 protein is CASSLGGGSRRTEAFF. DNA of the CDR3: TGTGCCAGCAGCTTAGGGGGGGGATCCCGTCGGACTGAAGCTTTCTTT.

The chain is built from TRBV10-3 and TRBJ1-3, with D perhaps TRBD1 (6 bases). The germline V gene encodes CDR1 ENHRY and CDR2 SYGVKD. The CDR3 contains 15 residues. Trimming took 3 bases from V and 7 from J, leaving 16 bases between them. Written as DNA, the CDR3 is TGTGCCATCAGTGACCTTCTTCAGGGGTGGAACACCATATATTTT. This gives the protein CAISDLLQGWNTIYF.

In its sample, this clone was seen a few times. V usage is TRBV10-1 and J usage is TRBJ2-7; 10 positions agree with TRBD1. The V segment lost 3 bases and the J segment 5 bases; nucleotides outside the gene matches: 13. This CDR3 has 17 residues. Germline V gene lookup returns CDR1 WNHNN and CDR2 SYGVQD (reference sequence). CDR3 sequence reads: CASSDLPGQGGKDEQYF. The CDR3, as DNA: TGCGCCAGCAGTGACTTACCTGGACAGGGGGGGAAAGACGAGCAGTACTTC.

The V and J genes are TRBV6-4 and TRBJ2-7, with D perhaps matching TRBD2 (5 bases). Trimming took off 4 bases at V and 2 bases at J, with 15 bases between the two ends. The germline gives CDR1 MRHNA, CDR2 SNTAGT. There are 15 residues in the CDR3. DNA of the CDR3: TGTGCCAGCAGTGGGTCCTACGACGGGGCCTACGAGCAGTACTTC. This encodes CASSGSYDGAYEQYF.

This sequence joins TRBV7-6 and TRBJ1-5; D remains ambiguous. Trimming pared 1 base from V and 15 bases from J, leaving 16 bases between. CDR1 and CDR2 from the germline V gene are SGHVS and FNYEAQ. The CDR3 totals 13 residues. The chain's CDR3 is CASSLGEGSPGHF. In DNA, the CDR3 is TGTGCCAGCAGCTTAGGTGAGGGTTCGCCCGGGCATTTT.

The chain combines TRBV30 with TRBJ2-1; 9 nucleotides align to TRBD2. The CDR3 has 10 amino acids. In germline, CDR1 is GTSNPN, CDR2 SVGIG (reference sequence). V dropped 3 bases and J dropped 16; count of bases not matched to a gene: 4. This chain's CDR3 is CAWRASGVFF. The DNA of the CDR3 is TGTGCCTGGAGGGCTAGCGGGGTATTCTTC.

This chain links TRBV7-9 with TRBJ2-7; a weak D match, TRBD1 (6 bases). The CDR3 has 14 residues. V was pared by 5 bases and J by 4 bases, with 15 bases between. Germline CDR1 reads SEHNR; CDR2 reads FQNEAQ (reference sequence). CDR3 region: CASSPQGLHYEQYF. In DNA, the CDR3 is TGTGCCAGCAGCCCACAGGGTTTGCATTACGAGCAGTACTTC.

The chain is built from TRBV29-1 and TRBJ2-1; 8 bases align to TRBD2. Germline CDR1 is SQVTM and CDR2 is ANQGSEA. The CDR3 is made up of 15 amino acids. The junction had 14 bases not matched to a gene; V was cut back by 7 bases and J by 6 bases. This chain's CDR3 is CSAPLGAGAINEQFF. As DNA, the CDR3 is TGCAGCGCCCCTCTGGGAGCGGGGGCCATCAATGAGCAGTTCTTC.

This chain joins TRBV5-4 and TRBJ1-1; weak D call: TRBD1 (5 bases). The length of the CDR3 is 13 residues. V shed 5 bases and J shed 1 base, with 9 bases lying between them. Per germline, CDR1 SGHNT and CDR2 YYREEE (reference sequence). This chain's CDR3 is CASRETENTEAFF. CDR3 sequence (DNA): TGTGCCAGCAGAGAGACAGAGAACACTGAAGCTTTCTTT.

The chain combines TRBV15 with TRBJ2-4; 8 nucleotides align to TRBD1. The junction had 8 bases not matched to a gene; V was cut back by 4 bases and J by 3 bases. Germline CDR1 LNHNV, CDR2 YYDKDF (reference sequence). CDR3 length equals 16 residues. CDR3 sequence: CATSTTGDGGKNIQYF. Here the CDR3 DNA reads TGTGCCACCAGCACGACAGGGGATGGCGGCAAAAACATTCAGTACTTC.

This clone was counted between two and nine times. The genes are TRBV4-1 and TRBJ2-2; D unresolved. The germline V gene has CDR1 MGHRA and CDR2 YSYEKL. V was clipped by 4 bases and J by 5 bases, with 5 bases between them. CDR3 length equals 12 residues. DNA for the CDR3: TGCGCCAGCAGCCCGGAGACCGGGGAGCTGTTTTTT. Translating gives CASSPETGELFF.

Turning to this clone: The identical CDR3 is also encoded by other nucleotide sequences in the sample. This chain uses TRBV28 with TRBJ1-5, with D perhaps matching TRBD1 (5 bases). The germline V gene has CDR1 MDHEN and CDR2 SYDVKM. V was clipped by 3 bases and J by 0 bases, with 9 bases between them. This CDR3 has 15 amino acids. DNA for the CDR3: TGTGCCAGCAGTTTGGCAGGGATTAGCAATCAGCCCCAGCATTTT. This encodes CASSLAGISNQPQHF.